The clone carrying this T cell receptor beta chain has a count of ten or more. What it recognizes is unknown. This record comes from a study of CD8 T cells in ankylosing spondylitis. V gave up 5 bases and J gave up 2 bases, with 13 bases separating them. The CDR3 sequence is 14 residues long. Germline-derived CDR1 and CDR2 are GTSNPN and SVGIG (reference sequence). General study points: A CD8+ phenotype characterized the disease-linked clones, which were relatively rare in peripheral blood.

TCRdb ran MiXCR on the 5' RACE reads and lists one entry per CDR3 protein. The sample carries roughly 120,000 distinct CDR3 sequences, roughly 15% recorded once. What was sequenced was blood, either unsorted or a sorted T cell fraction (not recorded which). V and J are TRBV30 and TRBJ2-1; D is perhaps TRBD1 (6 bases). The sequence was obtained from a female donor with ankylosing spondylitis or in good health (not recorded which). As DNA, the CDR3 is TGTGCCTGGGTGGGGACACCCACCTACAATGAGCAGTTCTTC. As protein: CAWVGTPTYNEQFF.